The 25 T cell receptor beta chains below come from one sample, sequenced in a study of cytomegalovirus exposure and HLA in healthy donors (dated by TCRdb to about 2017). The receptor library was made with the immunoSEQ multiplex PCR assay. The multiplex PCR relied on a mix of 60 forward primers for TCR Vbeta segments and 13 reverse primers for TCR Jbeta segments. Sourced from immuneACCESS, this table was stored by TCRdb with only in-frame sequences that have V and J called. A share of the clones is absent; for the studies checked, an unresolved V gene accounts for under half, and the remainder has no known explanation. This sample has about 160,000 clones in its table, and approximately 80% of those were observed once. The ten largest account for more than 3.5% of the sample. Sequencing was performed on PBMCs. These receptors came from a man aged 25 to 40 in good health and CMV-seropositive.

The V call is TRBV6-1, the J call TRBJ2-5, with D perhaps TRBD2 (5 bases). From germline, CDR1 is MNHNS and CDR2 SASEGT. The ends were cut back, 3 bases at V and 5 bases at J, with 13 bases in the middle. The CDR3 is made up of 14 amino acids. In DNA form, the CDR3 reads TGTGCCAGCAGTGAGCACGGACTCCGGGAGACCCAGTACTTC. Translated, it gives CASSEHGLRETQYF.

The J gene is TRBJ2-3, the V gene TRBV9; possible D gene TRBD2, 6 bases. Germline CDR1 SGDLS, CDR2 YYNGEE. V was pared by 0 bases and J by 3 bases, with 11 bases between. The CDR3 is made up of 15 amino acids. The CDR3 region is CASSVDVGGTDTQYF. The CDR3 region has the DNA TGTGCCAGCAGCGTAGATGTCGGGGGAACAGATACGCAGTATTTT.

The gene calls are TRBV9 and TRBJ2-2; 12 nucleotides agree with TRBD2. V lost 4 bases, J lost 3 bases, and 10 bases stayed unmatched. Germline values: CDR1 SGDLS, CDR2 YYNGEE. This CDR3 has 18 residues. The CDR3 loop reads CASSPHLLAGGYTGELFF. DNA of the CDR3: TGTGCCAGCAGCCCACACCTCCTAGCGGGGGGGTACACCGGGGAGCTGTTTTTT.

This clone was observed a few times. The DNA of the CDR3 is TGCGCCAGCAGCCTTACAGTTTACTCCTACGAGCAGTACTTC. Amino acids: CASSLTVYSYEQYF. The genes are TRBV4-3 and TRBJ2-7; D is undetermined. Germline values: CDR1 LGHNA, CDR2 YSLEER. This CDR3 has 14 residues. The ends were cut back, 4 bases at V and 0 bases at J, with 10 bases in the middle.

This sequence joins TRBV4-2 and TRBJ2-7, with D possibly being TRBD2 (5 bases). Germline lookup yields CDR1 LGHNA and CDR2 YNFKEQ. CDR3 length: 17 residues. V lost 0 bases, J lost 0 bases, and 15 bases lay in between. CDR3 DNA: TGTGCCAGCAGCCAAGATAGGTCGCGCCGGGGCTCCTACGAGCAGTACTTC. Residues: CASSQDRSRRGSYEQYF.

Only a few counts were recorded for this clone. The CDR3 DNA reads as TGTGCCACCAGCAGAGACCTAGGGGATAGCTCCTACGAGCAGTACTTC. Protein: CATSRDLGDSSYEQYF. The V gene is TRBV15, the J gene TRBJ2-7; TRBD1 is a possible D gene (5 bases). The ends were cut back, 0 bases at V and 0 bases at J, with 12 bases in the middle. Germline CDR1 reads LNHNV; CDR2 reads YYDKDF (reference sequence). The CDR3 runs 16 residues.

J is TRBJ1-2 and V is TRBV2, with 7 bases matching TRBD1. V lost 6 bases and J lost 2; bases outside the gene matches: 9. The CDR3 contains 15 residues. Germline V gene sequence: CDR1 SNHLY, CDR2 FYNNEI. This CDR3 is CASRRRATGNYGYTF. The CDR3 DNA reads as TGTGCCAGCAGGAGGCGGGCGACAGGGAACTATGGCTACACCTTC.

This clone was found a few times. This chain joins TRBV7-2 and TRBJ1-1; D ambiguous. Germline values: CDR1 SGHTA, CDR2 FQGNSA. Trimming stripped 2 bases from V and 5 bases from J, with 3 bases between. The CDR3 loop spans 11 amino acids. Here the CDR3 reads CASSLQTEAFF. CDR3 bases: TGTGCCAGCAGCTTACAGACTGAAGCTTTCTTT.

This clone has only one observation. The chain carries TRBV5-7 and TRBJ2-4, with TRBD1 matching 7 bases. TRBV5-7 is known as an ORF, though its function is uncertain. Unmatched junction bases numbered 6, after V lost 4 bases and J lost 2 bases. There are 15 residues in the CDR3. CDR3 loop: CASSSVTGPKNIQYF. In DNA, the CDR3 is TGTGCCAGCAGCAGCGTGACAGGGCCCAAAAACATTCAGTACTTC.

This clone turned up a few times. The V and J genes are TRBV9 and TRBJ1-4, with 10 bases identical to TRBD1. The V gene end was trimmed by 6 bases and the J gene end by 8 bases; junction bases not matched to a gene: 10. The germline CDR1 and CDR2 sequences are SGDLS and YYNGEE. The CDR3 spans 15 residues. Here the CDR3 DNA reads TGTGCCAGCAATGCGGGACAGGGGATCGGGGAAAAACTGTTTTTT. Amino acids: CASNAGQGIGEKLFF.

The rearrangement joins TRBV5-1 to TRBJ2-7, with 9 bases that match TRBD1. CDR3 length equals 14 residues. Trimming at V came to 2 bases and at J to 2 bases, leaving 2 bases not matched to a gene. The germline V gene encodes CDR1 SGHRS and CDR2 YFSETQ. CDR3 residues: CASSFGTGPYEQYF. Here the CDR3 DNA reads TGCGCCAGCAGCTTTGGGACAGGGCCCTACGAGCAGTACTTC.

V usage is TRBV4-1 and J usage is TRBJ2-2; D unclear. Germline lookup yields CDR1 MGHRA and CDR2 YSYEKL. V was trimmed by 3 bases and J by 1 base, leaving 9 bases between them. The CDR3 runs 15 residues. CDR3 DNA: TGCGCCAGCAGCCACCACACACGGAACACCGGGGAGCTGTTTTTT. Its protein product is CASSHHTRNTGELFF.

This clone was picked up one time. This chain joins TRBV5-1 and TRBJ2-7, with D uncertain. CDR1 SGHRS and CDR2 YFSETQ come from the germline V gene. V shed 0 bases and J shed 0 bases, with 13 bases lying between them. The CDR3 contains 16 residues. This CDR3 is CASSLAAQFGSYEQYF. In DNA, the CDR3 is TGCGCCAGCAGCTTGGCCGCTCAATTCGGCTCCTACGAGCAGTACTTC.

The chain has TRBV2 and TRBJ2-3; 7 bases agree with TRBD2. V was clipped by 5 bases and J by 0 bases; unmatched bases: 5. The CDR3 loop spans 15 amino acids. Germline-derived CDR1 and CDR2 are SNHLY and FYNNEI. The CDR3 sequence: CASSTGTTSTDTQYF. The CDR3 nucleotides read TGTGCCAGCAGTACCGGGACTACTAGCACAGATACGCAGTATTTT.

In this sample, this clone turned up a few times. V gene TRBV6-5 combines with J gene TRBJ2-3, with D uncertain. This CDR3 is built from 13 residues. Germline CDR1 and CDR2: MNHEY and SVGAGI. Trimming took 7 bases from V and 9 from J, leaving 17 bases between them. The CDR3 bases are TGTGCCAGCACCGACATCCACCGGTCCACGCAGTATTTT. Residues: CASTDIHRSTQYF.

This chain connects TRBV12-5 to TRBJ2-7; 7 bases are shared with TRBD1. Germline loops: CDR1 LGHNT, CDR2 FRNRAP. CDR3 length: 14 residues. V lost 1 base and J lost 3; bases outside the gene matches: 3. CDR3 sequence reads: CASGLGDRDYEQYF. CDR3 sequence (DNA): TGTGCTAGTGGTTTGGGGGACAGAGACTACGAGCAGTACTTC. The variable domain in full, with the rest retrieved from reference TRBV12-5 and TRBJ2-7, is DARVTQTPRHKVTEMGQEVTMRCQPILGHNTVFWYRQTMMQGLELLAYFRNRAPLDDSGMPKDRFSAEMPDATLATLKIQPSEPRDSAVYFCASGLGDRDYEQYFGPGTRLTVT.

CDR3: CAWSVLGGDTEAFF. In nucleotides, the CDR3 is TGTGCCTGGAGTGTACTCGGAGGGGACACTGAAGCTTTCTTT. The chain joins TRBV30 to TRBJ1-1, with D possibly TRBD1 on 5 matching bases. The CDR3 runs 14 residues. Germline CDR1 GTSNPN, CDR2 SVGIG (reference sequence). V gave up 0 bases and J gave up 3 bases, with 11 bases separating them.

The CDR3, as DNA: TGTGCCAGCTCACCACCGGATTCGGGGGGGCAGTTCTTC. The encoded protein is CASSPPDSGGQFF. The chain has TRBV18 and TRBJ2-1, with 7 nucleotides matching TRBD2. V lost 0 bases to trimming and J lost 12 bases; unmatched junction nucleotides: 5. Germline V gene data show CDR1 as KGHSH and CDR2 as LQKENI. This CDR3 contains 13 residues.

This clone was seen a handful of times. The V and J genes are TRBV7-6 and TRBJ2-5, with D unresolved. This CDR3 contains 12 residues. V lost 1 base and J lost 5, with 5 bases in between. Germline assignment: CDR1 SGHVS and CDR2 FNYEAQ. DNA for the CDR3: TGTGCCAGCAGCTTAGGCCGGGAGACCCAGTACTTC. Protein sequence: CASSLGRETQYF.

This rearrangement joins TRBV6-5 to TRBJ2-4; D is uncertain. The CDR3 has 13 residues. The germline V gene encodes CDR1 MNHEY and CDR2 SVGAGI. Deletions cut 0 bases from V and 7 bases from J, with 7 bases between. CDR3 region: CASSYSPGNIQYF. DNA for the CDR3: TGTGCCAGCAGTTACTCGCCGGGTAACATTCAGTACTTC.

In this sample, this clone turned up a few times. This chain links TRBV5-4 with TRBJ2-1; 8 positions agree with TRBD2. The CDR3 is 12 residues long. Germline V gene data show CDR1 as SGHNT and CDR2 as YYREEE (reference sequence). V shed 7 bases and J 8 bases; nucleotides not matched to a gene: 5. The CDR3 loop is CASRNSGDEQFF. DNA for the CDR3: TGTGCCAGCCGCAATAGCGGGGATGAGCAGTTCTTC. Looking up the rest from reference TRBV5-4 and TRBJ2-1 gives the full variable domain: ETGVTQSPTHLIKTRGQQVTLRCSSQSGHNTVSWYQQALGQGPQFIFQYYREEENGRGNFPPRFSGLQFPNYSSELNVNALELDDSALYLCASRNSGDEQFFGPGTRLTVL.

The chain is built from TRBV13 and TRBJ1-1; D gene uncertain. CDR1 is PRHDT and CDR2 is FYEKMQ in the germline V gene (reference sequence). The CDR3 is 11 amino acids. V lost 7 bases and J 1 base, leaving 4 bases between the germline ends. Here the CDR3 reads CASTENTEAFF. The CDR3 coding sequence is TGTGCCAGCACAGAGAACACTGAAGCTTTCTTT. Full variable domain (remainder filled in from reference TRBV13 and TRBJ1-1): AAGVIQSPRHLIKEKRETATLKCYPIPRHDTVYWYQQGPGQDPQFLISFYEKMQSDKGSIPDRFSAQQFSDYHSELNMSSLELGDSALYFCASTENTEAFFGQGTRLTVV.

The chain has TRBV9 and TRBJ2-7; possibly TRBD1 for D (6 bases). Germline values: CDR1 SGDLS, CDR2 YYNGEE. CDR3 length equals 15 residues. The germline V and J ends were trimmed by 0 bases and 7 bases, with 17 bases remaining between them. CDR3 DNA sequence: TGTGCCAGCAGCGTAGACGCGACAGGAACAAGGGAGCAGTACTTC. Amino acids: CASSVDATGTREQYF.

The V and J genes are TRBV7-9 and TRBJ1-6, with a weak D call TRBD1 (6 bases). CDR1 and CDR2 from the germline V gene are SEHNR and FQNEAQ (reference sequence). CDR3 size: 13 residues. Trimming shortened V by 5 bases and J by 7 bases, and 9 bases separated the two germline ends. CDR3 in amino acids: CASSQQGNSPLHF. CDR3 coding DNA: TGTGCCAGCAGCCAACAGGGAAATTCACCCCTCCACTTT.

Note on this clone: Other DNA sequences in this specimen translate into the identical CDR3. The gene calls are TRBV7-9 and TRBJ1-5, with unresolved D. CDR3 length equals 12 residues. Trimming shortened V by 4 bases and J by 4 bases, and 5 bases separated the two germline ends. Germline V gives CDR1 SEHNR, CDR2 FQNEAQ (reference sequence). CDR3 DNA sequence: TGTGCCAGCAGCTCAGATAATCAGCCCCAGCATTTT. This sequence encodes CASSSDNQPQHF.